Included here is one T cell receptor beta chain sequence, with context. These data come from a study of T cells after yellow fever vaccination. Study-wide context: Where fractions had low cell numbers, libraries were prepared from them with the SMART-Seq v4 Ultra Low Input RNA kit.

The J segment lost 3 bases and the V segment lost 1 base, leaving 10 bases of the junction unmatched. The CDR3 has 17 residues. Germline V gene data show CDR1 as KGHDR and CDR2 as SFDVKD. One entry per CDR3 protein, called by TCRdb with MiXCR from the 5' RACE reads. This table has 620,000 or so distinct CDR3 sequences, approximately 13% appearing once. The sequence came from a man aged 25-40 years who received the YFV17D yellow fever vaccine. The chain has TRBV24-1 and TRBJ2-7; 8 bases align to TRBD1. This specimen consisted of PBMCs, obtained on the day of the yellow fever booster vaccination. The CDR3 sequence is CATSDFPGGARYYEQYF. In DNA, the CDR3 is TGTGCCACCAGTGATTTCCCAGGGGGCGCAAGGTACTACGAGCAGTACTTC.